This T cell receptor (beta chain) originates from a study of neoadjuvant anti-PD-1 for oral cavity cancer. J gave up 5 bases and V 6 bases, and 10 bases lay outside the gene matches. Looked up from germline, CDR1 is ENHRY and CDR2 is SYGVKD. The CDR3 contains 16 residues. PBMC libraries mostly used approximately 500 ng of input genomic DNA, with six replicates per sample. The method was immunoSEQ multiplex PCR; TCRdb's version includes in-frame clones alone and lacks a portion of them. The sample lists roughly 14,000 clones, roughly four fifths occurring once. Specified time point: after neoadjuvant nivolumab, at surgical resection. These oral cavity squamous cell carcinomas were HPV-negative and locally advanced.

Source: PBMCs, taken after nivolumab (anti-PD-1) treatment. This TCR was sampled from a person aged 35-79 years with oral cavity squamous cell carcinoma. The chain is built from TRBV10-3 and TRBJ1-4, with 9 bases aligning to TRBD1. CDR3 nucleotide sequence: TGTGCCATCAGCCGGACAGGGGAATTGAGAAATGAAAAACTGTTTTTT. This codes for CAISRTGELRNEKLFF.